Listed below are T cell receptor beta chains from one sample, sequenced in a study of regulatory T cells in long-lasting Graves disease. In TCRdb, the multiplex PCR reads were re-called with MiXCR into one record per CDR3 protein. The sample lists 400,000 to 450,000 distinct CDR3 sequences; roughly a quarter were seen once. The sample in question was peripheral blood mononuclear cells (PBMCs), obtained when the disease was refractory, from a patient treated with antithyroid drugs. The source is a female donor with Graves disease. CDR3s include the opening cysteine and the closing phenylalanine or tryptophan. D genes are given only for firm matches. Where a row states a size, it is once, few, many or the class of an expanded clone; other rows omit it.

j_call,d_call,clone_size,v_call,cdr3_aa,cdr3_nt
TRBJ1-4,TRBD1,many,TRBV6-2/TRBV6-3,CASSYIIGQGAGGEKLFF,TGTGCCAGCAGCTATATCATCGGACAGGGGGCAGGAGGTGAAAAACTGTTTTTT
TRBJ1-4,NA,many,TRBV28,CASSLVGTGMNEKLFF,TGTGCCAGCAGTTTGGTCGGAACAGGGATGAATGAAAAACTGTTTTTT
TRBJ2-5,TRBD2,few,TRBV29-1,CSVDETSGPETQYF,TGCAGCGTTGACGAAACTAGCGGGCCAGAGACCCAGTACTTC
TRBJ2-5,NA,NA,TRBV7-6,CASSLVVEGGTQYF,TGTGCCAGCAGCTTAGTCGTGGAAGGGGGGACCCAGTACTTC
TRBJ2-7,TRBD2,NA,TRBV24-1,CATAGSGSTNEQYF,TGTGCCACCGCGGGGAGCGGGAGTACGAACGAGCAGTACTTC
TRBJ1-3,NA,once,TRBV9,CASSDEGAGNTIYF,TGTGCCAGCAGCGACGAGGGAGCTGGAAACACCATATATTTT
TRBJ1-3,NA,few,TRBV7-9,CASSLQGIGNTIYF,TGTGCCAGCAGCCTGCAGGGAATTGGAAACACCATATATTTT
TRBJ2-2,NA,few,TRBV20-1,CSASSVNTGELFF,TGCAGTGCTAGTTCTGTTAACACCGGGGAGCTGTTTTTT
TRBJ2-7,TRBD2,NA,TRBV30,CAWRSRLAGGHSYEQYF,TGTGCCTGGAGAAGTCGACTAGCGGGAGGCCACTCCTACGAGCAGTACTTC
TRBJ2-7,NA,NA,TRBV5-1,CASSLVAANSYEQYF,TGCGCCAGCAGCTTGGTAGCGGCAAACTCCTACGAGCAGTACTTC
TRBJ1-1,TRBD1,many,TRBV7-2,CASRYDRVNTEAFF,TGTGCCAGCAGATACGACAGGGTGAACACTGAAGCTTTCTTT
TRBJ1-2,NA,NA,TRBV10-3,CAISERVGDYGYTF,TGTGCCATCAGTGAAAGAGTTGGGGACTATGGCTACACCTTC
TRBJ1-6,TRBD1,many,TRBV10-3,CAGRTGDYNSPLHF,TGTGCCGGCCGGACAGGGGACTATAATTCACCCCTCCACTTT
TRBJ1-1,TRBD1,many,TRBV7-2,CASSFEGQGKAFF,TGTGCCAGCAGCTTTGAGGGACAGGGTAAAGCTTTCTTT
TRBJ1-6,TRBD1,NA,TRBV30,CAWSAPPGTGNSPLHF,TGTGCCTGGAGTGCCCCCCCCGGGACAGGGAATTCACCCCTCCACTTT
TRBJ1-1,TRBD1,few,TRBV6-1,CASSEAATGETEAFF,TGTGCCAGCAGTGAAGCGGCGACAGGGGAGACTGAAGCTTTCTTT
TRBJ2-5,NA,many,TRBV6-1,CASRRSGGAQETQYF,TGTGCCAGCAGACGATCGGGCGGAGCCCAAGAGACCCAGTACTTC
TRBJ2-2,NA,NA,TRBV6-2/TRBV6-3,CARTKKPNTPTHGGELFF,TGTGCCAGGACCAAGAAGCCGAACACACCCACTCATGGCGGGGAGCTGTTTTTT
TRBJ1-4,NA,NA,TRBV7-9,CASSLDWGDISTNEKLFF,TGTGCCAGCAGCTTAGATTGGGGGGACATATCAACTAATGAAAAACTGTTTTTT
TRBJ2-5,NA,few,TRBV20-1,CSARVMQETQYF,TGCAGTGCTAGAGTTATGCAAGAGACCCAGTACTTC
TRBJ1-1,NA,many,TRBV11-1,CASSIDRTNTEAFF,TGTGCCAGCAGCATCGACAGGACTAACACTGAAGCTTTCTTT
TRBJ2-6,NA,NA,TRBV12-3/TRBV12-4,CASSPLWRPPFSGANVLTF,TGTGCCAGCAGCCCCTTGTGGCGGCCCCCCTTCTCTGGGGCCAACGTCCTGACTTTC
TRBJ2-1,NA,few,TRBV7-2,CASSLGPRVNEQFF,TGTGCCAGCAGCTTAGGGCCTCGGGTCAATGAGCAGTTCTTC
TRBJ2-2,NA,many,TRBV2,CASRAEVTGELFF,TGTGCCAGCAGGGCGGAGGTCACCGGGGAGCTGTTTTTT
TRBJ2-7,TRBD1,once,TRBV7-6,CASSTSGTGSEQYF,TGTGCCAGCAGCACATCCGGGACAGGGTCCGAGCAGTACTTC
TRBJ1-1,NA,many,TRBV7-9,CASSITKEVEAFF,TGTGCCAGCAGCATCACAAAGGAGGTTGAAGCTTTCTTT
TRBJ1-2,NA,NA,TRBV7-9,CASSSAPYGYTF,TGTGCCAGCAGCTCAGCCCCCTATGGCTACACCTTC
TRBJ1-5,TRBD1,few,TRBV4-3,CASSQELGQVLQPQHF,TGCGCCAGCAGCCAAGAGTTAGGACAGGTTCTTCAGCCCCAGCATTTT
TRBJ1-2,NA,few,TRBV7-9,CASSLDPTNYGYTF,TGTGCCAGCAGCTTAGACCCTACTAACTATGGCTACACCTTC
TRBJ1-1,NA,many,TRBV3-1,CASSSPKRNTEAFF,TGTGCCAGCAGCTCCCCTAAACGGAACACTGAAGCTTTCTTT
TRBJ1-5,NA,NA,TRBV6-1,CASSRAGGNQPQHF,TGTGCCAGCAGTCGGGCCGGGGGGAATCAGCCCCAGCATTTT
TRBJ1-1,NA,many,TRBV11-3,CASSRGHNLGNTEAFF,TGTGCCAGCAGCCGTGGTCATAACCTCGGGAACACTGAAGCTTTCTTT
TRBJ1-2,NA,NA,TRBV20-1,CSVGSGPNYGYTF,TGCAGTGTTGGGTCAGGTCCTAACTATGGCTACACCTTC
TRBJ1-1,TRBD1,NA,TRBV6-1,CASTYTGAITEAFF,TGTGCCAGCACCTATACAGGGGCAATCACTGAAGCTTTCTTT
TRBJ1-5,NA,NA,TRBV19,CASSIDQGQPQHF,TGTGCCAGTAGTATAGATCAGGGCCAGCCCCAGCATTTT
TRBJ2-5,NA,many,TRBV11-2,CASSANQETQYF,TGTGCCAGCAGCGCAAACCAAGAGACCCAGTACTTC
TRBJ1-2,NA,NA,TRBV24-1,CATSDFAAGEGDYTF,TGTGCCACCAGTGATTTCGCCGCAGGGGAAGGGGACTACACCTTC
TRBJ2-7,NA,once,TRBV5-5,CASSSWVAYEQYF,TGTGCCAGCAGCTCCTGGGTAGCGTACGAGCAGTACTTC
TRBJ1-1,TRBD1,NA,TRBV9,CASSPWGQQGTEAFF,TGTGCCAGCAGCCCGTGGGGCCAACAGGGGACTGAAGCTTTCTTT
TRBJ2-6,NA,many,TRBV24-1,CATLGSGANVLTF,TGTGCCACACTAGGTTCTGGGGCCAACGTCCTGACTTTC
TRBJ2-5,NA,few,TRBV4-1,CASSHYKTGTLQETQYF,TGCGCCAGCAGCCACTATAAAACCGGGACACTTCAAGAGACCCAGTACTTC
TRBJ2-5,TRBD1,NA,TRBV9,CASSVGQGRTFQETQYF,TGTGCCAGCAGCGTAGGACAGGGGAGGACCTTCCAAGAGACCCAGTACTTC
TRBJ1-2,NA,NA,TRBV4-2,CASSQDEGSYGYTF,TGTGCCAGCAGCCAAGATGAAGGGTCCTATGGCTACACCTTC
TRBJ1-5,NA,few,TRBV20-1,CSAREGGVGPQHF,TGCAGTGCTAGAGAAGGCGGGGTTGGGCCCCAGCATTTT
TRBJ1-6,TRBD1,few,TRBV20-1,CSARAPGQGSATLHF,TGCAGTGCTAGAGCCCCGGGACAGGGGTCGGCCACCCTCCACTTT
TRBJ1-3,NA,many,TRBV10-3,CAITDSVMNTIYF,TGTGCCATCACTGATTCAGTAATGAACACCATATATTTT